The 19 T cell receptor beta chains below all came from one sample that was sequenced in a study of T cells in women clearing cervical HPV infection. Sequencing used immunoSEQ multiplex PCR; TCRdb keeps in-frame clones, though not all of them. The repertoire table contains approximately 33,000 clones. Sequencing was done on a sample of blood buffy coat. The receptors come from a woman aged 18 to 75 with a cervical HPV16 infection that either progressed to CIN3+ or cleared (not recorded which).

With regard to this clone: The CDR3 end lies 3 residues beyond the end of the read and is filled in from the germline J gene. The chain joins TRBV19 to TRBJ2-1; 10 bases align to TRBD2. The V segment lost 8 bases and the J segment 9 bases; nucleotides outside the gene matches: 13. The CDR3 sequence is 15 residues long. Germline V lookup: CDR1 LNHDA, CDR2 SQIVND (reference sequence). CDR3 amino acids: CASGLGLAVLREQFF. CDR3 DNA, as far as it was read: TGTGCCAGTGGGCTAGGACTAGCGGTTTTACGTGAG.

As concerns this clone: The missing CDR3 end, 3 residues past where the read stops, is filled in from the germline J gene. This chain joins TRBV13 and TRBJ2-6; a possible D gene is TRBD1 (6 bases). Per germline, CDR1 PRHDT and CDR2 FYEKMQ (reference sequence). This CDR3 spans 16 amino acids. Trimming pared 1 base from V and 2 bases from J, leaving 9 bases between. CDR3 DNA, as far as it was read: TGTGCCAGCAGCTTAGATACAGGGACTGGGGCCAACGTC. This translates into CASSLDTGTGANV. The entire CDR3 sequence reads CASSLDTGTGANVLTF.

Of note for this clone: The read is 3 residues too short to cover the CDR3 end, so that end is filled in from the germline J gene. The rearrangement joins TRBV12-3 or TRBV12-4 to TRBJ1-1; tentative D call: TRBD1 (5 bases). The CDR3 sequence is 14 residues long. The chain's CDR3 is CASTLSGTPKAAFF. The DNA read from the CDR3 is TGTGCCAGCACCCTGTCCGGGACTCCAAAGGCA.

Regarding this clone: The CDR3 goes on 3 residues after the read ends, and that part is filled in from the germline J gene. V gene TRBV12-3 or TRBV12-4 combines with J gene TRBJ1-6, with unresolved D. V lost 3 bases to trimming and J lost 9 bases, with 6 bases between them. The CDR3 contains 12 residues. CDR3 DNA (partial): TGTGCCAGCAGTTTTGTCGGTTCACCC. Encoded protein: CASSFVGSP. The entire CDR3 protein reads CASSFVGSPLHF.

With respect to this clone: The read halts 3 residues ahead of the CDR3 end, with the missing end drawn from the germline J gene. Other DNA sequences in this specimen translate into the identical CDR3. The chain combines TRBV7-9 with TRBJ1-1; D perhaps matches TRBD1 (6 bases). In germline, CDR1 is SEHNR, CDR2 FQNEAQ (reference sequence). The CDR3 is 14 amino acids. The DNA read from the CDR3 is TGTGCCAGCAGCCGACAGGTCCACCAAGAGACC. This codes for CASSRQVHQET. From start to end, the CDR3 is CASSRQVHQETAFF.

A note on this clone: Read data end 3 residues before the CDR3 end; the end is taken from the germline J gene. The chain uses TRBV6-2 or TRBV6-3 and TRBJ2-1; maybe TRBD1 (5 bases). V was shortened by 8 bases and J by 2 bases, with 13 bases between the two germline ends. Germline V CDR1 and CDR2: MNHEY, SVGEGT. CDR3 size: 14 residues. The chain's CDR3 is CASGATLTYNEQFF. The sequenced part of the CDR3 DNA is TGTGCCAGCGGGGCCACACTTACCTACAATGAG.

Worth noting for this clone: The read ends 3 residues shy of where the CDR3 ends; the end is completed using the germline J gene. V usage is TRBV29-1 and J usage is TRBJ2-3; a weak D match, TRBD2 (6 bases). This CDR3 has 15 residues. CDR1 is SQVTM and CDR2 is ANQGSEA in the germline V gene. V lost 4 bases and J lost 1, with 15 bases in between. The CDR3 sequence is CSVVGGRGGTDTQYF. The CDR3 bases that were read are TGCAGCGTTGTCGGGGGAAGGGGTGGCACAGATACG.

Details on this clone: The sequence runs out 3 residues before the end of the CDR3; the remainder is reconstructed from the germline J gene. This chain connects TRBV5-1 to TRBJ2-3; maybe TRBD1 (6 bases). CDR1 is SGHRS, CDR2 YFSETQ, per germline. Between the trimmed V and J ends, which lost 0 bases and 6 bases, there was a span of 14 bases. The CDR3 is 15 residues long. CDR3 bases read: TGCGCCAGCAGCTTGGTGGGGGAACAGGGTGATACG. Its protein is CASSLVGEQGDT. The entire CDR3 protein reads CASSLVGEQGDTQYF.

In the case of this clone: The CDR3 end falls 3 residues outside the read, so it is completed with the germline J gene. The V gene is TRBV7-2, the J gene TRBJ1-1; TRBD1 might be the D (5 bases). Germline loops: CDR1 SGHTA, CDR2 FQGNSA. Trimming removed 1 base at V and 7 bases at J, with 10 bases between. The CDR3 extends over 13 amino acids. The part of the CDR3 DNA that was read is TGTGCCAGCAGCTTAGGAAATACAGGTGAA. Protein product: CASSLGNTGE. The whole CDR3 protein reads CASSLGNTGEAFF.

As regards this clone: The read is 3 residues too short to cover the CDR3 end, so that end is filled in from the germline J gene. The rearrangement links TRBV5-1 to TRBJ2-2; 10 bases align to TRBD1. This CDR3 spans 15 amino acids. The germline V gene encodes CDR1 SGHRS and CDR2 YFSETQ. CDR3 residues: CASSGTGATNEKLFF. CDR3 DNA (partial): TGCGCCAGCAGCGGGACAGGGGCAACTAATGAAAAG.

Details on this clone: The CDR3 goes on 3 residues after the read ends, and that part is filled in from the germline J gene. V is TRBV6-2 or TRBV6-3 and J is TRBJ1-1; TRBD1 might be the D (5 bases). V lost 2 bases and J lost 1, with 17 bases in between. The CDR3 consists of 17 residues. The V gene's germline CDR1 is MNHEY and CDR2 SVGEGT. The CDR3: CASSYAQGKIQNTEAFF. The part of the CDR3 DNA that was read is TGTGCCAGCAGTTACGCCCAGGGTAAGATCCAGAACACTGAA.

About this clone itself: The read stops 3 residues short of the end of the CDR3; the missing end is completed from the germline J gene. The rearrangement uses TRBV7-9 and TRBJ2-1; TRBD2 matches 7 bases. Trimming removed 5 bases from V and 8 bases from J; junction bases left unmatched: 9. This CDR3 is 14 amino acids long. The V gene's germline CDR1 is SEHNR and CDR2 FQNEAQ (reference sequence). CDR3 DNA, as far as it was read: TGTGCCAGCAGCCCCATACGACTAGCCGATGAG. This translates into CASSPIRLADE. In full, the CDR3 is CASSPIRLADEQFF.

Remarks on this clone: The CDR3 end lies 3 residues beyond the end of the read and is filled in from the germline J gene. V and J are TRBV30 and TRBJ2-1; 7 nucleotides agree with TRBD1. This CDR3 is 14 amino acids long. Germline values: CDR1 GTSNPN, CDR2 SVGIG (reference sequence). Trimming cost V 0 bases and J 8 bases; bases outside gene matches: 7. CDR3: CAWSVQGQGDEQFF. The part of the CDR3 DNA that was read is TGTGCCTGGAGTGTACAGGGGCAGGGGGATGAG.

Points on this clone: With the read ending 3 residues before the CDR3 end, the germline J gene is used to fill in that end. The V gene is TRBV29-1, the J gene TRBJ2-3, with TRBD2 as a possible D gene (6 bases). The CDR3 totals 15 residues. The germline V gene has CDR1 SQVTM and CDR2 ANQGSEA. Here the CDR3 reads CSVLPSASYQETQYF. CDR3 DNA (partial): TGCAGCGTATTACCTAGCGCCTCGTACCAAGAGACG.

In regard to this clone: The read gets to within 3 residues of the CDR3 end, and the germline J gene fills in the rest. The gene calls are TRBV18 and TRBJ2-7; D is perhaps TRBD2 (5 bases). The germline gives CDR1 KGHSH, CDR2 LQKENI. CDR3 size: 14 residues. V shed 0 bases and J shed 6 bases, with 12 bases lying between them. The CDR3 DNA, read in part, is TGTGCCAGCTCACCACCGTGGCTAGCAGGCGAG. The encoded protein is CASSPPWLAGE. The CDR3 reads in full as CASSPPWLAGEQYF.

Remarks on this clone: The CDR3 end lies 3 residues beyond the end of the read and is filled in from the germline J gene. The V and J genes are TRBV5-1 and TRBJ2-2, with 9 bases that match TRBD1. The CDR3 contains 17 residues. The V gene's germline CDR1 is SGHRS and CDR2 YFSETQ. CDR3: CASSTGTGLSGANVLFF. The CDR3 bases that were read are TGCGCCAGCAGCACCGGGACAGGGCTATCTGGGGCCAACGTG. Combining the CDR3 with reference TRBV5-1 and TRBJ2-2 gives the whole variable domain KAGVTQTPRYLIKTRGQQVTLSCSPISGHRSVSWYQQTPGQGLQFLFEYFSETQRNKGNFPGRFSGRQFSNSRSEMNVSTLELGDSALYLCASSTGTGLSGANVLFFGEGSRLTVL.

A note on this clone: Read sequence stops 3 residues before the CDR3 end, and the germline J gene provides the missing end. At the DNA level, this CDR3 is encoded by other sequences in the same sample as well. The rearrangement uses TRBV7-2 and TRBJ1-3, with a weak D call TRBD1 (6 bases). Germline V CDR1 and CDR2: SGHTA, FQGNSA. The CDR3 is made up of 15 amino acids. Deletions cut 3 bases from V and 2 bases from J, with 11 bases between. Partial CDR3 DNA: TGTGCCAGCAGCTTTCAGGAGGGGGCTGGAAACACC. It codes for CASSFQEGAGNT. The complete CDR3 reads CASSFQEGAGNTIYF.

To note about this clone: Coverage ceases 3 residues before the CDR3 finishes, and the germline J gene fills in the end. This chain connects TRBV28 to TRBJ1-5, with D perhaps matching TRBD1 (6 bases). Trimming removed 3 bases from V and 8 bases from J, with 14 bases in between. Germline V gene lookup returns CDR1 MDHEN and CDR2 SYDVKM. The CDR3 is made up of 14 amino acids. CDR3 sequence: CASSFPGQIKPQHF. The covered CDR3 bases are TGTGCCAGCAGTTTCCCCGGACAGATTAAGCCC.

As to this clone: With the read ending 3 residues before the CDR3 end, the germline J gene is used to fill in that end. The chain carries TRBV7-9 and TRBJ1-6; D not resolved. CDR1 SEHNR and CDR2 FQNEAQ come from the germline V gene (reference sequence). V lost 7 bases and J 8 bases, leaving 18 bases between the germline ends. This CDR3 is built from 15 residues. CDR3 DNA, as far as it was read: TGTGCCAGCACCCACCTTGGGCAGCGGGATTCACCC. As protein: CASTHLGQRDSP. The entire CDR3 protein reads CASTHLGQRDSPLHF.